Below are 18 T cell receptor beta chains sequenced from a single sample in a study of T cell changes during pregnancy in multiple sclerosis (dated by TCRdb to about 2019). The library relied on the immunoSEQ multiplex PCR assay. Held by TCRdb, this immuneACCESS table contains in-frame sequences only and omits some clones. Under half of the omission traces to an unresolved V gene where checked; the cause of the rest is unknown. The sample table holds more than 95,000 clones, of which approximately 90% were seen once. The ten largest clonotypes hold roughly 0.93% of the sample. The specimen comprised peripheral blood, sampled after pregnancy. The receptors derive from a female donor with multiple sclerosis, enrolled in a pregnancy study.

The rearrangement links TRBV6-5 to TRBJ1-2, with TRBD1 identical over 10 bases. V shed 4 bases, J shed 4 bases, and the junction held 9 bases outside the gene matches. The CDR3 covers 16 residues. From germline, CDR1 is MNHEY and CDR2 SVGAGI. The CDR3 sequence: CASSSGPGQGSYGYTF. The CDR3, as DNA: TGTGCCAGCAGTTCCGGACCGGGACAGGGGAGCTATGGCTACACCTTC.

The chain combines TRBV6-1 with TRBJ1-1; TRBD1 matches 7 bases. This CDR3 has 12 amino acids. CDR1 is MNHNS and CDR2 is SASEGT in the germline V gene. V lost 5 bases, J lost 5 bases, and 2 bases stayed unmatched. CDR3 nucleotide sequence: TGTGCCAGCAGTCTCAGGGGGACTGAAGCTTTCTTT. Amino acid sequence: CASSLRGTEAFF.

V and J are TRBV6-4 and TRBJ2-1, with TRBD1 matching over 7 bases. CDR3 length: 14 residues. The V and J ends lost 4 bases and 5 bases, in that order; junction bases with no gene match: 5. CDR1 is MRHNA, CDR2 SNTAGT, per germline. The CDR3 bases are TGTGCCAGCAGTGCCGGGACAGCCCACAATGAGCAGTTCTTC. This translates into CASSAGTAHNEQFF.

The chain has TRBV30 and TRBJ1-2; D remains ambiguous. V lost 2 bases to trimming and J lost 4 bases, with 8 bases between them. The CDR3 contains 12 residues. The germline V gene has CDR1 GTSNPN and CDR2 SVGIG (reference sequence). CDR3 sequence reads: CAWSTLGYGYTF. The DNA for the CDR3 is TGTGCCTGGAGTACCCTCGGCTATGGCTACACCTTC.

V usage is TRBV27 and J usage is TRBJ2-7; D perhaps matches TRBD1 (5 bases). This CDR3 region has 14 residues. Per germline, CDR1 MNHEY and CDR2 SMNVEV (reference sequence). V dropped 6 bases and J dropped 4 bases, with 16 bases sitting between them. For the CDR3, the DNA is TGTGCCAGCAGCCCTAGGGGCCCCTATTACGAGCAGTACTTC. Its protein product is CASSPRGPYYEQYF.

The rearrangement uses TRBV28 and TRBJ1-2; D not resolved. The CDR3 extends over 16 amino acids. The V end was cut by 4 bases, the J end by 0 bases, with 15 bases between. Germline CDR1 is MDHEN and CDR2 is SYDVKM. The DNA for the CDR3 is TGTGCCAGCAGTTCCGGCCGGGTAAAAGCTAACTATGGCTACACCTTC. It specifies CASSSGRVKANYGYTF.

The chain links TRBV11-2 to TRBJ2-3, with 10 bases identical to TRBD2. Germline lookup yields CDR1 SGHAT and CDR2 FQNNGV. Trimming cost V 3 bases and J 5 bases; bases outside gene matches: 5. This CDR3 has 15 amino acids. CDR3 in amino acids: CASSFSGTSEDTQYF. The CDR3 bases are TGTGCCAGCAGCTTTTCAGGGACTAGCGAAGATACGCAGTATTTT.

The genes are TRBV5-8 and TRBJ2-3; the D gene is possibly TRBD2 (7 bases). Germline CDR1 SGHTS, CDR2 YDEGEE. With 0 bases removed from V and 2 bases from J, the gap between germline ends came to 13 bases. The CDR3 has 16 residues. CDR3 protein: CASSLVGGPTTDTQYF. As DNA, the CDR3 is TGTGCCAGCAGCTTGGTCGGGGGGCCCACCACAGATACGCAGTATTTT.

The V gene is TRBV4-3, the J gene TRBJ1-1; D remains ambiguous. From germline, CDR1 is LGHNA and CDR2 YSLEER. This CDR3 region has 14 residues. V lost 0 bases, J lost 4 bases, and 9 bases lay in between. CDR3 loop: CASSQDRGSTEAFF. The DNA for the CDR3 is TGCGCCAGCAGCCAAGATCGGGGTTCCACTGAAGCTTTCTTT.

This clone came up once. CDR3 protein: CARSLQPGTRGVQETQYF. The CDR3 bases are TGTGCCAGAAGCTTGCAACCCGGGACCAGGGGCGTCCAAGAGACCCAGTACTTC. This chain joins TRBV5-3 and TRBJ2-5; possibly TRBD1 for D (6 bases). TRBV5-3 is an ORF, with its function uncertain. V was trimmed by 1 base and J by 1 base, leaving 20 bases between them. This CDR3 comprises 18 residues.

This chain connects TRBV9 to TRBJ2-2; 14 bases map to TRBD2. The J segment lost 3 bases and the V segment lost 5 bases, leaving 9 bases of the junction unmatched. Germline values: CDR1 SGDLS, CDR2 YYNGEE. CDR3 size: 18 residues. Here the CDR3 DNA reads TGTGCCAGCAGGGGACTAGCGGGAGAAGCGCGAGACACCGGGGAGCTGTTTTTT. It translates to CASRGLAGEARDTGELFF.

The genes are TRBV7-9 and TRBJ2-3, with no clear D. Germline CDR1 reads SEHNR; CDR2 reads FQNEAQ (reference sequence). The CDR3 has 16 residues. V gave up 2 bases and J gave up 2 bases, with 14 bases separating them. CDR3 bases: TGTGCCAGCAGCTTAAGTTCGGTAGCTAACACAGATACGCAGTATTTT. It specifies CASSLSSVANTDTQYF.

This chain joins TRBV25-1 and TRBJ2-7; D may be TRBD2 (6 bases). V lost 7 bases, J lost 1 base, and 11 bases lay in between. CDR3 length: 13 residues. Germline loops: CDR1 MGHDK, CDR2 SYGVNS. The CDR3 sequence: CASTGDLSYEQYF. The CDR3 nucleotides read TGTGCCAGCACTGGGGACTTGTCCTACGAGCAGTACTTC.

This chain connects TRBV5-1 to TRBJ1-1; possibly TRBD1 for D (5 bases). Germline values: CDR1 SGHRS, CDR2 YFSETQ. This CDR3 is 14 amino acids long. Trimming left V 0 bases short and J 8 bases short, with 14 bases between. The CDR3 DNA reads as TGCGCCAGCAGCTTGGGGGGACTAGGGTCGGAAGCTTTCTTT. Translation gives CASSLGGLGSEAFF.

The chain links TRBV4-1 to TRBJ2-3, with 10 bases lining up with TRBD2. The CDR3 contains 16 residues. Germline lookup yields CDR1 MGHRA and CDR2 YSYEKL. V shed 2 bases and J 3 bases; nucleotides not matched to a gene: 5. The CDR3 spells CASSQLAGDLTDTQYF. CDR3 coding DNA: TGCGCCAGCAGCCAACTAGCGGGGGATTTAACAGATACGCAGTATTTT.

The chain joins TRBV7-9 to TRBJ1-4; D call uncertain. This CDR3 comprises 16 residues. Trimming removed 0 bases at V and 5 bases at J, with 13 bases between. Germline lookup yields CDR1 SEHNR and CDR2 FQNEAQ (reference sequence). The CDR3 DNA is TGTGCCAGCAGCTTAGCGCACGGATCCGGGAATGAAAAACTGTTTTTT. This translates into CASSLAHGSGNEKLFF.

This sequence joins TRBV2 and TRBJ2-4; 7 bases map to TRBD1. This CDR3 is 13 amino acids long. J lost 8 bases, V lost 8 bases, and 9 bases had no gene match. Germline V CDR1 and CDR2: SNHLY, FYNNEI. CDR3: CASASGQQDIQYF. CDR3 DNA sequence: TGTGCCAGCGCGTCGGGACAGCAGGACATTCAGTACTTC.

The CDR3 reads CSARAGETQYF. The CDR3 DNA reads TGCAGTGCTAGAGCGGGGGAGACCCAGTACTTC. The V and J genes are TRBV20-1 and TRBJ2-5; D may be TRBD2 (5 bases). CDR3 length: 11 residues. The germline gives CDR1 DFQATT, CDR2 SNEGSKA (reference sequence). Trimming removed 1 base at V and 5 bases at J, with 5 bases between.